This passage covers 30 T cell receptor beta chains from one sample sequenced in a study of naive and memory T cell subsets. Study conclusions and caveats: Especially in CD8 cells, naive repertoires contained a few larger clonotypes, possibly CD45RA-re-expressing memory cells.

These receptors are not linked to any known antigen. Both TRBC1 and TRBC2 were covered by a beta constant-region primer of two equimolar oligonucleotides. Four rounds of PCR amplified the ligated cDNA using nested alpha and beta constant-region primers plus SP2. TCRdb processed the UMI-ligation and nested PCR reads anew with MiXCR; each CDR3 protein has one entry. The sample shows about 150,000 distinct CDR3 sequences, approximately 22% of them seen only once. Sequenced input: naive CD4+ T cells from blood. These receptors came from a human donor in good health.

V usage is TRBV19 and J usage is TRBJ2-1, with a possible D match to TRBD1 (5 bases). This CDR3 is built from 13 residues. V lost 7 bases and J 4 bases, leaving 11 bases between the germline ends. Germline V gives CDR1 LNHDA, CDR2 SQIVND (reference sequence). CDR3 protein: CASTTGFYNEQFF. The DNA of the CDR3 is TGTGCCAGTACTACAGGATTTTACAATGAGCAGTTCTTC.

This clonotype was recorded many times. The chain combines TRBV24-1 with TRBJ2-1; tentative D call: TRBD2 (6 bases). This CDR3 is built from 14 residues. Germline assignment: CDR1 KGHDR and CDR2 SFDVKD. V lost 4 bases and J 7 bases, leaving 13 bases between the germline ends. The CDR3 DNA reads as TGTGCCACCAGTGACCCGGTGGAGGGAAATGAGCAGTTCTTC. Its translation: CATSDPVEGNEQFF.

The chain recombines TRBV6-5 with TRBJ2-1, with D tentatively TRBD2 (5 bases). CDR3 length: 16 residues. Between the trimmed V and J ends, which lost 0 bases and 4 bases, there was a span of 13 bases. The germline V gene has CDR1 MNHEY and CDR2 SVGAGI. Written as DNA, the CDR3 is TGTGCCAGCAGTTACTCGAGGGCTTTGGGGTACAATGAGCAGTTCTTC. Encoded protein: CASSYSRALGYNEQFF.

This clonotype has just a few counts. The chain carries TRBV12-3 or TRBV12-4 and TRBJ1-5, with TRBD1 identical over 8 bases. The ends lost 3 bases at V and 2 bases at J; junction bases unmatched: 0. This CDR3 comprises 14 residues. Here the CDR3 DNA reads TGTGCCAGCAGTTTGACAGGGGGCAATCAGCCCCAGCATTTT. This codes for CASSLTGGNQPQHF.

This clonotype has ten or more counts. This chain links TRBV18 with TRBJ2-1; 7 bases align to TRBD2. The germline CDR1 and CDR2 sequences are KGHSH and LQKENI. The CDR3 extends over 16 amino acids. With V trimmed by 0 bases and J by 0 bases, 2 bases remained unmatched. This CDR3 reads CASSPPGGSSYNEQFF. CDR3 nucleotides: TGTGCCAGCTCACCACCGGGGGGGAGCTCCTACAATGAGCAGTTCTTC.

The gene calls are TRBV30 and TRBJ1-6, with D hard to call. The CDR3 has 13 residues. V lost 6 bases to trimming and J lost 3 bases, with 9 bases between them. Germline values: CDR1 GTSNPN, CDR2 SVGIG (reference sequence). The CDR3 nucleotides are TGTGCCTGTCGCCGGGTCTATAATTCACCCCTCCACTTT. Amino acid sequence: CACRRVYNSPLHF.

The table lists this clonotype with a few counts. The J gene is TRBJ2-2, the V gene TRBV11-3; 7 bases are shared with TRBD2. The CDR3 is 16 amino acids. The germline V gene has CDR1 SGHNT and CDR2 YENEEA. Trimming took 5 bases from V and 2 from J; bases not matched to a gene: 8. The CDR3 is CASSERGSFNTGELFF. In DNA, the CDR3 is TGTGCCAGCAGCGAGCGCGGGAGCTTCAACACCGGGGAGCTGTTTTTT.

Concerning this clonotype: One end of the junction does not line up with germline, which may come from a read error. The rearrangement uses TRBV15 and TRBJ1-5; D not certain. The CDR3 is 13 residues long. Germline loops: CDR1 LNHNV, CDR2 YYDKDF (reference sequence). Written as DNA, the CDR3 is TGTGCCACCGGCAGAGATCTCAATCAGCCCCAGCATTTT. As protein: CATGRDLNQPQHF. Complete variable domain (other parts from reference TRBV15 and TRBJ1-5): DAMVIQNPRYQVTQFGKPVTLSCSQTLNHNVMYWYQQKSSQAPKLLFHYYDKDFNNEADTPDNFQSRRPNTSFCFLDIRSPGLGDTAMYLCATGRDLNQPQHFGDGTRLSIL.

This clonotype was counted only a few times. The chain employs TRBV12-3 or TRBV12-4 and TRBJ2-7; D gene uncertain. Deletions cut 3 bases from V and 3 bases from J, with 9 bases between. The length of the CDR3 is 13 residues. CDR3 protein: CASSFGPVYEQYF. The DNA for the CDR3 is TGTGCCAGCAGTTTCGGGCCCGTCTACGAGCAGTACTTC.

This clonotype has a count of ten or more. The chain combines TRBV6-2 or TRBV6-3 with TRBJ2-7, with D possibly TRBD1 on 6 matching bases. Trimming shortened V by 6 bases and J by 1 base, and 10 bases separated the two germline ends. Germline V gene data show CDR1 as MNHEY and CDR2 as SVGEGT. The CDR3 runs 13 residues. This CDR3 reads CASRSTGSYEQYF. DNA for the CDR3: TGTGCCAGCAGATCGACAGGTTCCTACGAGCAGTACTTC.

V and J are TRBV28 and TRBJ1-2, with 7 bases identical to TRBD1. With V trimmed by 5 bases and J by 0 bases, 6 bases remained unmatched. Germline V gene lookup returns CDR1 MDHEN and CDR2 SYDVKM. The CDR3 spans 15 residues. The CDR3: CASSGGTDANYGYTF. The CDR3 DNA sequence: TGTGCCAGCAGTGGCGGGACAGATGCTAACTATGGCTACACCTTC.

The genes are TRBV7-9 and TRBJ1-3, with 7 bases lining up with TRBD1. From germline, CDR1 is SEHNR and CDR2 FQNEAQ (reference sequence). The CDR3 has 15 amino acids. After removal of 3 bases from V and 0 bases from J, the junction contained 2 bases not matched to a gene. The DNA of the CDR3 is TGTGCCAGCAGCTTCTCAGGGGGCTCTGGAAACACCATATATTTT. Protein: CASSFSGGSGNTIYF.

This clonotype has only one observation. CDR3 DNA sequence: TGTGCCATCAGTGAGTTTTCGGGAGGGCCAACAATCCCCTACGAGCAGTACTTC. This sequence encodes CAISEFSGGPTIPYEQYF. This chain connects TRBV10-3 to TRBJ2-7; 8 bases match TRBD2. Losses at the gene ends were 1 base for V and 2 bases for J; bases not matched to a gene: 13. The CDR3 sequence is 18 residues long. Germline assignment: CDR1 ENHRY and CDR2 SYGVKD.

The chain carries TRBV15 and TRBJ2-4; 10 bases map to TRBD2. Germline V gene data show CDR1 as LNHNV and CDR2 as YYDKDF (reference sequence). This CDR3 contains 15 residues. The V segment lost 1 base and the J segment 8 bases; nucleotides outside the gene matches: 5. The CDR3 reads CATSRATSGIDIQYF. The CDR3 DNA reads TGTGCCACCAGCAGAGCCACTAGCGGGATTGACATTCAGTACTTC. Supplemented by reference TRBV15 and TRBJ2-4, the full variable domain reads DAMVIQNPRYQVTQFGKPVTLSCSQTLNHNVMYWYQQKSSQAPKLLFHYYDKDFNNEADTPDNFQSRRPNTSFCFLDIRSPGLGDTAMYLCATSRATSGIDIQYFGAGTRLSVL.

This clonotype has a handful of counts. The chain carries TRBV19 and TRBJ2-1; TRBD2 matches 13 bases. V lost 5 bases, J lost 7 bases, and 8 bases stayed unmatched. CDR1 is LNHDA, CDR2 SQIVND, per germline (reference sequence). There are 16 residues in the CDR3. The CDR3 sequence is CASSPRTSGSLNEQFF. The CDR3 DNA follows: TGTGCCAGTAGTCCGAGGACTAGCGGGAGTTTGAATGAGCAGTTCTTC.

The chain is built from TRBV7-9 and TRBJ1-3; tentatively, D is TRBD1 (5 bases). The CDR3 is made up of 14 amino acids. Germline V gene sequence: CDR1 SEHNR, CDR2 FQNEAQ (reference sequence). Trimming took off 3 bases at V and 2 bases at J, with 8 bases between the two ends. CDR3 region: CASSFSGTGNTIYF. Here the CDR3 DNA reads TGTGCCAGCAGCTTCTCAGGGACTGGAAACACCATATATTTT.

This clonotype came up many times. The V gene is TRBV24-1, the J gene TRBJ2-1; 15 nucleotides match TRBD2. Germline V CDR1 and CDR2: KGHDR, SFDVKD. The CDR3 has 15 residues. The V gene end was trimmed by 12 bases and the J gene end by 6 bases; junction bases not matched to a gene: 8. The CDR3 sequence is CASEGLAGGLNEQFF. Written as DNA, the CDR3 is TGTGCCTCCGAGGGACTAGCGGGAGGCCTCAATGAGCAGTTCTTC.

The chain employs TRBV6-2 or TRBV6-3 and TRBJ2-1, with D perhaps TRBD2 (5 bases). This CDR3 is built from 14 residues. Germline V gene sequence: CDR1 MNHEY, CDR2 SVGEGT. With 0 bases removed from V and 6 bases from J, the gap between germline ends came to 9 bases. DNA of the CDR3: TGTGCCAGCAGTTACTCTCCGGCGGGCAATGAGCAGTTCTTC. Translating it yields CASSYSPAGNEQFF.

In this sample, this clonotype turned up a few times. This chain links TRBV5-1 with TRBJ2-1; 9 nucleotides line up with TRBD1. Trimming took 7 bases from V and 11 from J; bases not matched to a gene: 22. CDR3 length: 17 amino acids. Germline values: CDR1 SGHRS, CDR2 YFSETQ. The chain's CDR3 is CASRQNLTGTGRFKQFF. As DNA, the CDR3 is TGCGCCAGCCGACAAAACTTAACCGGGACAGGGCGGTTTAAGCAGTTCTTC.

V usage is TRBV6-6 and J usage is TRBJ1-1; D not resolved. This CDR3 has 15 amino acids. The germline CDR1 and CDR2 sequences are MNHNY and SVGAGI (reference sequence). Trimming removed 5 bases at V and 1 base at J, with 14 bases between. The CDR3 nucleotides read TGTGCCAGCAGTAATATGTGGACGGGGAACACTGAAGCTTTCTTT. Amino acid sequence: CASSNMWTGNTEAFF.

The chain has TRBV20-1 and TRBJ1-1; D uncertain. The V gene's germline CDR1 is DFQATT and CDR2 SNEGSKA (reference sequence). Trimming stripped 5 bases from V and 4 bases from J, with 8 bases between. The CDR3 sequence is 11 residues long. This CDR3 reads CSALLTTEAFF. The CDR3 bases are TGCAGTGCTCTCTTGACCACTGAAGCTTTCTTT.

This rearrangement joins TRBV5-5 to TRBJ2-1, with 7 bases fitting TRBD2. J was trimmed by 3 bases and V by 4 bases; bases with no gene match: 7. Looked up from germline, CDR1 is SGHKS and CDR2 is YYEKEE (reference sequence). The CDR3 totals 15 residues. The CDR3 coding sequence is TGTGCCAGCAGCGTACTAGCGAGTAACTACAATGAGCAGTTCTTC. Translating gives CASSVLASNYNEQFF.

This clonotype was counted only a few times. The chain recombines TRBV11-2 with TRBJ2-1; D may be TRBD2 (5 bases). The V end lost 6 bases, the J end lost 2 bases, and 17 bases lay between the germline ends. This CDR3 contains 16 residues. The germline V gene encodes CDR1 SGHAT and CDR2 FQNNGV. The CDR3 reads CASSLRPSRTYNEQFF. The CDR3 nucleotides are TGTGCCAGCAGTTTACGACCTAGCAGAACCTACAATGAGCAGTTCTTC. The entire variable domain, with the rest obtained from reference TRBV11-2 and TRBJ2-1, is as follows: EAGVAQSPRYKIIEKRQSVAFWCNPISGHATLYWYQQILGQGPKLLIQFQNNGVVDDSQLPKDRFSAERLKGVDSTLKIQPAKLEDSAVYLCASSLRPSRTYNEQFFGPGTRLTVL.

The genes are TRBV9 and TRBJ2-1; TRBD2 aligns across 9 bases. V trimming: 0 bases; J trimming: 5 bases; junction bases outside the gene matches: 6. This CDR3 is 16 amino acids long. Germline-derived CDR1 and CDR2 are SGDLS and YYNGEE. The CDR3 region is CASSVGAGGFNNEQFF. As DNA, the CDR3 is TGTGCCAGCAGCGTAGGAGCGGGAGGCTTCAACAATGAGCAGTTCTTC.

The V and J genes are TRBV4-3 and TRBJ2-3; no clear D. V lost 1 base, J lost 0 bases, and 14 bases lay in between. This CDR3 comprises 17 residues. Germline assignment: CDR1 LGHNA and CDR2 YSLEER. CDR3 in DNA: TGCGCCAGCAGCCAAGGTTTCGCAGCGTCTAGCACAGATACGCAGTATTTT. The encoded protein is CASSQGFAASSTDTQYF.

This chain joins TRBV15 and TRBJ1-5, with 8 bases fitting TRBD1. The CDR3 is 14 amino acids. Germline V CDR1 and CDR2: LNHNV, YYDKDF (reference sequence). V shed 2 bases and J 7 bases; nucleotides not matched to a gene: 4. The CDR3 sequence: CATSRRDRTQPQHF. Here the CDR3 DNA reads TGTGCCACCAGCAGAAGGGACAGGACCCAGCCCCAGCATTTT.

This sequence joins TRBV19 and TRBJ2-7; 7 bases match TRBD2. Germline V gives CDR1 LNHDA, CDR2 SQIVND (reference sequence). The CDR3 is 15 amino acids. J gave up 3 bases and V 4 bases, and 9 bases lay outside the gene matches. This CDR3 is CASSTSGGSFYEQYF. Here the CDR3 DNA reads TGTGCCAGTAGTACTAGCGGAGGATCCTTCTACGAGCAGTACTTC.

The rearrangement uses TRBV18 and TRBJ2-7; 8 positions agree with TRBD1. Germline lookup yields CDR1 KGHSH and CDR2 LQKENI. The CDR3 spans 14 residues. V trimming: 3 bases; J trimming: 3 bases; junction bases outside the gene matches: 4. As DNA, the CDR3 is TGTGCCAGCTCACCCGGGACAGGTTTCTACGAGCAGTACTTC. It translates to CASSPGTGFYEQYF.

This clonotype has at least ten counts. The chain links TRBV19 to TRBJ2-4; D possibly corresponds to TRBD1 (6 bases). Germline values: CDR1 LNHDA, CDR2 SQIVND (reference sequence). The CDR3 sequence is 16 residues long. The V end lost 3 bases, the J end lost 3 bases, and 15 bases lay between the germline ends. The CDR3 is CASSIVRDTYKNIQYF. In nucleotides, the CDR3 is TGTGCCAGTAGTATCGTCCGGGACACCTACAAAAACATTCAGTACTTC.

This clonotype was counted between two and nine times. This chain uses TRBV28 with TRBJ1-2; the match to TRBD1 covers 8 bases. Germline CDR1 is MDHEN and CDR2 is SYDVKM. With V trimmed by 4 bases and J by 1 base, 5 bases remained unmatched. The CDR3 sequence is 15 residues long. CDR3 protein: CASSSGGYSNYGYTF. For the CDR3, the DNA is TGTGCCAGCAGTTCAGGGGGCTATAGTAACTATGGCTACACCTTC.